In this sample, the clone carrying this T cell receptor beta chain turned up once. This sample was included in a study of blood T cell repertoires in COVID-19. Authors' methods: The authors estimated nucleated cell counts from reference gene primer amplification. Repertoires were generated with immunoSEQ multiplex PCR, while TCRdb's copy carries only in-frame clones and drops some. Clone size and V and J calls were adopted from that table, with D and trimming inferred from the DNA. Of about 85,000 clones listed, roughly four fifths are singletons. The CDR3 consists of 15 residues. Germline assignment: CDR1 LNHNV and CDR2 YYDKDF (reference sequence). With V trimmed by 4 bases and J by 2 bases, 5 bases remained unmatched.

The sample consisted of peripheral blood. The chain employs TRBV15 and TRBJ1-5, with TRBD1 identical over 7 bases. The TCR originated in a woman aged 80 or older with acute or convalescent COVID-19. The CDR3 protein is CATSKTGEGNQPQHF. The DNA of the CDR3 is TGTGCCACCAGCAAAACAGGGGAAGGCAATCAGCCCCAGCATTTT.